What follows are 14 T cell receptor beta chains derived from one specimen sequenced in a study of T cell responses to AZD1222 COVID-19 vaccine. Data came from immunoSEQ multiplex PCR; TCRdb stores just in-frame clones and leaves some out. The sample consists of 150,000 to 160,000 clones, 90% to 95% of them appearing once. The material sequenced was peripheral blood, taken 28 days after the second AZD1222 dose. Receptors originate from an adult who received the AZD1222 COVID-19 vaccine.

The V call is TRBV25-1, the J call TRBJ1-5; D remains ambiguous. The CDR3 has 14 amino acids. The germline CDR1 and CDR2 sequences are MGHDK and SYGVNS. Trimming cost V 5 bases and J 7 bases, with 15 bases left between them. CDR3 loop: CASSSSGNGQPQHF. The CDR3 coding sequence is TGTGCCAGCAGTTCCTCCGGAAACGGGCAGCCCCAGCATTTT.

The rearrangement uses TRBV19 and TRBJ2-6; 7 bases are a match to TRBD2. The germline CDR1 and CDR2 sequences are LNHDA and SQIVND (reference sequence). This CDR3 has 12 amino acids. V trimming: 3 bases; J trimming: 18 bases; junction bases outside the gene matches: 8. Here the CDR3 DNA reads TGTGCCAGTAGTATGGGGAGGGCCGAGTGGACTTTC. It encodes CASSMGRAEWTF.

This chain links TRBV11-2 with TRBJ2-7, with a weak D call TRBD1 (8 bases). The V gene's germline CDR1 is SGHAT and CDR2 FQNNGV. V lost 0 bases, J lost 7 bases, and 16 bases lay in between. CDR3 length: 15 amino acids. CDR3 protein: CASSLEVQGGSEQYF. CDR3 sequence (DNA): TGTGCCAGCAGCTTAGAGGTACAGGGGGGGTCTGAGCAGTACTTC.

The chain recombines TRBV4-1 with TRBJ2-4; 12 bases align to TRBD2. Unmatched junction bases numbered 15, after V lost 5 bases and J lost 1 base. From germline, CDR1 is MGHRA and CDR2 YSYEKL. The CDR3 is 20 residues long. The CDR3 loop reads CASSSPPLAGGPGAKNIQYF. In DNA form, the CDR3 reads TGCGCCAGCAGCTCCCCCCCGCTAGCGGGAGGGCCCGGTGCCAAAAACATTCAGTACTTC.

CDR3 region: CAWRTRGSGGNTIYF. The CDR3 nucleotides read TGTGCCTGGAGGACCCGGGGTTCGGGTGGAAACACCATATATTTT. The chain links TRBV30 to TRBJ1-3, with D unresolved. The CDR3 runs 15 residues. Germline values: CDR1 GTSNPN, CDR2 SVGIG (reference sequence). V was pared by 3 bases and J by 3 bases, with 15 bases between.

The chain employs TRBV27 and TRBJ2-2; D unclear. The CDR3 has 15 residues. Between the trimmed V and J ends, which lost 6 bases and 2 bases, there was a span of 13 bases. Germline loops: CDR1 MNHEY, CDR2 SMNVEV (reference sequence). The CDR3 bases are TGTGCCAGCAGAAGCGCCGCTAGTAACACCGGGGAGCTGTTTTTT. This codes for CASRSAASNTGELFF.

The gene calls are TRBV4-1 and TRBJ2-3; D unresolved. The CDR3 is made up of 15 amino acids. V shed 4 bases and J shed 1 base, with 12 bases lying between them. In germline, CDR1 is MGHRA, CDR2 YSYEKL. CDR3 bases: TGCGCCAGCAGCCTGGTGGCGAGACGCACAGATACGCAGTATTTT. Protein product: CASSLVARRTDTQYF.

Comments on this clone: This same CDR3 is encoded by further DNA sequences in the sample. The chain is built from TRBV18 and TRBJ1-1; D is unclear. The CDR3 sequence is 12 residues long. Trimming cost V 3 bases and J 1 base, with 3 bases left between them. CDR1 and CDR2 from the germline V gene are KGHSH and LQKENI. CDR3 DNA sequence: TGTGCCAGCTCACCGCAGAACACTGAAGCTTTCTTT. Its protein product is CASSPQNTEAFF.

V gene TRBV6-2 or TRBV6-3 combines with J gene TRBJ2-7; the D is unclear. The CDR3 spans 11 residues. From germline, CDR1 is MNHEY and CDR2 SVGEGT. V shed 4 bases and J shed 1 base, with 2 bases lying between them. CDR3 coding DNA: TGTGCCAGCAGTTGGTCCTACGAGCAGTACTTC. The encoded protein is CASSWSYEQYF.

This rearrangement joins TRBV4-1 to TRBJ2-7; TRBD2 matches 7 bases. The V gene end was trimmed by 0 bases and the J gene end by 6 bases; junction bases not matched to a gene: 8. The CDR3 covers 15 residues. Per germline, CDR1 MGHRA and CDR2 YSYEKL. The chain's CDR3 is CASSQDPSGNREQYF. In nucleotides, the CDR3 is TGCGCCAGCAGCCAAGACCCTAGCGGTAACCGCGAGCAGTACTTC.

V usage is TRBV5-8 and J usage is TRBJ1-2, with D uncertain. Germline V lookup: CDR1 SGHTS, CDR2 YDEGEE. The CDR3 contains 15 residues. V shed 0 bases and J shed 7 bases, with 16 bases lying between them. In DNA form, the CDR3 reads TGTGCCAGCAGCTTGGCCTTAGGTGTTGGTGGTGGCTACACCTTC. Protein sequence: CASSLALGVGGGYTF.

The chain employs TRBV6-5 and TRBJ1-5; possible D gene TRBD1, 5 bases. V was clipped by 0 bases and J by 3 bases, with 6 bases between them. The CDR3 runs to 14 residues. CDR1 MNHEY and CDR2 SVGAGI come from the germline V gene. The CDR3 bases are TGTGCCAGCAGTTACTCCGGGGCCAATCAGCCCCAGCATTTT. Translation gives CASSYSGANQPQHF.

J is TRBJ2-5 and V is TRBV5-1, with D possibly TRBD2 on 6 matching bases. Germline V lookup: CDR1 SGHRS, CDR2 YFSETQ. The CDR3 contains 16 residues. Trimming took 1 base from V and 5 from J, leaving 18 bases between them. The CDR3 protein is CASSLLPTGGRETQYF. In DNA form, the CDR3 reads TGCGCCAGCAGCTTGTTACCAACTGGGGGGAGGGAGACCCAGTACTTC.

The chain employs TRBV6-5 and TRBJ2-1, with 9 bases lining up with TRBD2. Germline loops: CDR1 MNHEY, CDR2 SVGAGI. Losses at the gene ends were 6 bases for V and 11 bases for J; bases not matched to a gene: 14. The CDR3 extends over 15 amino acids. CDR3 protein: CASSPRAGGGAQQFF. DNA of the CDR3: TGTGCCAGCAGCCCCCGGGCCGGCGGGGGGGCGCAGCAGTTCTTC.